This T cell receptor (beta chain) stems from a study of shared clonotypes between healthy human individuals. Study conclusions and caveats: The represented genetic and exposure-history diversity was limited by the small number of donors. Sharing across four donors was highest in naive CD4 (around 5%) and lowest in memory CD8 (approximately 0.4%). Unshared clonotypes carried lower generation probabilities than those common to all four donors.

Several immunoSEQ plates held equal portions of the genomic DNA taken from each subset. Sequencing used immunoSEQ multiplex PCR; TCRdb keeps in-frame clones, though not all of them. This sample has 800,000 to 950,000 clones; about 97% occur once, and the top ten carry roughly 0.23%. The CDR3 sequence is 15 residues long. V dropped 6 bases and J dropped 7; count of bases not matched to a gene: 14. From germline, CDR1 is KGHSH and CDR2 LQKENI. Comments on this clone: Antigen specificity is unknown.

Selected positively for CCR7 and CD45RO-negative, naive CD8 cells excluded terminally differentiated effector memory CD45RA+ cells. The origin of this receptor is a man under 40 in good health. The sample consisted of naive CD8+ T cells sorted from blood. This rearrangement joins TRBV18 to TRBJ2-7; 8 bases agree with TRBD2. The CDR3 protein is CASSPSSGGLWEQYF. CDR3 DNA sequence: TGTGCCAGCTCCCCTAGTTCGGGGGGGCTCTGGGAGCAGTACTTC.